Listed here are 19 T cell receptor beta chains from one sample, sequenced in a study of T cells in Graves' hyperthyroidism and ophthalmopathy. TCR beta CDR3 region amplification was performed from RNA transcripts. A first-round RT-PCR of the TCR CDR3 used the HTBI primer set. TCRdb re-called the multiplex PCR reads with MiXCR, one entry per CDR3 protein. The sample lists about 380,000 distinct CDR3 sequences; roughly 13% were seen once. Sequenced sample: blood. The origin of the receptors is a young man with Graves' hyperthyroidism that later progressed to Graves' ophthalmopathy.

In its sample, this clonotype was seen many times. V and J are TRBV5-1 and TRBJ2-1; D is unresolved. Looked up from germline, CDR1 is SGHRS and CDR2 is YFSETQ. Trimming stripped 2 bases from V and 1 base from J, with 10 bases between. The CDR3 is made up of 15 amino acids. The CDR3, as DNA: TGCGCCAGCAGCTTCCGTCAGGTGTCCTACAATGAGCAGTTCTTC. Its translation: CASSFRQVSYNEQFF.

In this sample, this clonotype turned up a few times. V is TRBV30 and J is TRBJ1-5; perhaps TRBD1 as D (6 bases). CDR1 is GTSNPN, CDR2 SVGIG, per germline (reference sequence). The V and J ends lost 4 bases and 4 bases respectively, with 14 bases between them. The CDR3 covers 14 residues. DNA for the CDR3: TGTGCCTGGAATCGGGGACACCCGAATCAGCCCCAGCATTTT. Translated, it gives CAWNRGHPNQPQHF.

This clonotype was recorded a few times. V gene TRBV20-1 combines with J gene TRBJ2-7, with D possibly being TRBD1 (6 bases). CDR1 is DFQATT and CDR2 is SNEGSKA in the germline V gene (reference sequence). Trimming took 5 bases from V and 0 from J, leaving 14 bases between them. This CDR3 is built from 14 residues. The CDR3 is CSAGDTGLSYEQYF. The CDR3 bases are TGCAGTGCTGGGGACACTGGTCTCTCCTACGAGCAGTACTTC.

The gene calls are TRBV4-1 and TRBJ1-5, with D perhaps matching TRBD1 (5 bases). V lost 3 bases to trimming and J lost 3 bases, with 9 bases between them. In germline, CDR1 is MGHRA, CDR2 YSYEKL. The CDR3 consists of 14 residues. DNA of the CDR3: TGCGCCAGCAGCCATATAGGGGTCAATCAGCCCCAGCATTTT. It encodes CASSHIGVNQPQHF.

This clonotype was counted between two and nine times. The rearrangement links TRBV7-9 to TRBJ2-1, with 12 bases that match TRBD2. The CDR3 is made up of 18 amino acids. The germline V gene encodes CDR1 SEHNR and CDR2 FQNEAQ (reference sequence). V trimming: 2 bases; J trimming: 1 base; junction bases outside the gene matches: 6. The CDR3 region has the DNA TGTGCCAGCAGCTTATCTAGCGGGGGGGCCGGGTCCTACAATGAGCAGTTCTTC. Its translation: CASSLSSGGAGSYNEQFF.

The chain joins TRBV7-3 to TRBJ2-2, with 7 bases lining up with TRBD1. J was trimmed by 7 bases and V by 0 bases; bases with no gene match: 5. The length of the CDR3 is 15 residues. Germline values: CDR1 SGHTA, CDR2 FQGTGA. Written as DNA, the CDR3 is TGTGCCAGCAGCTTAACAGGGGGCGTTAACGGGGAGCTGTTTTTT. Amino acid sequence: CASSLTGGVNGELFF. The full variable domain, completed using reference TRBV7-3 and TRBJ2-2, is GAGVSQTPSNKVTEKGKYVELRCDPISGHTALYWYRQSLGQGPEFLIYFQGTGAADDSGLPNDRFFAVRPEGSVSTLKIQRTERGDSAVYLCASSLTGGVNGELFFGEGSRLTVL.

The V gene is TRBV7-6, the J gene TRBJ2-7, with 11 bases that match TRBD2. The CDR3 has 17 residues. CDR1 is SGHVS, CDR2 FNYEAQ, per germline. The V segment lost 3 bases and the J segment 2 bases; nucleotides outside the gene matches: 9. CDR3 in DNA: TGTGCCAGCAGCTTGGAACTAGCGGGGGCCCTTCCCTACGAGCAGTACTTC. This gives the protein CASSLELAGALPYEQYF.

This clonotype was seen at least ten times. The chain carries TRBV5-1 and TRBJ1-1; 7 bases agree with TRBD1. V was pared by 5 bases and J by 1 base, with 8 bases of the junction left unmatched. This CDR3 region has 15 residues. Per germline, CDR1 SGHRS and CDR2 YFSETQ. In DNA, the CDR3 is TGCGCCAGCAGGAAACTGACAGGGAGGAACACTGAAGCTTTCTTT. It codes for CASRKLTGRNTEAFF.

In this sample, this clonotype turned up a few times. This chain joins TRBV9 and TRBJ2-3, with no clear D. From germline, CDR1 is SGDLS and CDR2 YYNGEE. This CDR3 is built from 14 residues. V was cut by 0 bases and J by 0 bases, with 5 bases left in between. The CDR3 loop is CASSVEASTDTQYF. The CDR3 region has the DNA TGTGCCAGCAGCGTAGAAGCTAGCACAGATACGCAGTATTTT.

This clonotype was detected many times. The chain uses TRBV7-8 and TRBJ2-7; D remains unclear. Between the trimmed V and J ends, which lost 4 bases and 5 bases, there was a span of 15 bases. Germline V CDR1 and CDR2: SGHVS, FQNEAQ. CDR3 length: 14 amino acids. In nucleotides, the CDR3 is TGTGCCAGCAGCTCTCCCGGGCCTTCCCACGAGCAGTACTTC. This translates into CASSSPGPSHEQYF.

There are many counts of this clonotype. This CDR3 reads CASSLIRDRSAYEQYF. In nucleotides, the CDR3 is TGTGCCAGCAGCTTGATCCGGGACAGGTCTGCTTACGAGCAGTACTTC. The chain links TRBV11-2 to TRBJ2-7; 8 bases are a match to TRBD1. CDR1 and CDR2 from the germline V gene are SGHAT and FQNNGV. CDR3 length: 16 residues. Germline trimming cut 3 bases from V and 4 bases from J; bases unmatched to any gene: 11.

There are many counts of this clonotype. The CDR3 nucleotides read TGCGCCAGCAGTACAGGGTTTGGCACTGAAGCTTTCTTT. Its translation is CASSTGFGTEAFF. The chain has TRBV5-1 and TRBJ1-1; D is perhaps TRBD1 (6 bases). Germline values: CDR1 SGHRS, CDR2 YFSETQ. This CDR3 spans 13 amino acids. V was trimmed by 5 bases and J by 4 bases, leaving 12 bases between them.

This clonotype was observed at least ten times. The chain carries TRBV2 and TRBJ1-2, with D unresolved. The germline CDR1 and CDR2 sequences are SNHLY and FYNNEI. Trimming cost V 3 bases and J 6 bases, with 11 bases left between them. CDR3 length equals 13 residues. CDR3 amino acids: CASSDWGWDGYTF. The CDR3 DNA follows: TGTGCCAGCAGTGATTGGGGATGGGATGGCTACACCTTC.

This clonotype was found many times. V and J are TRBV12-3 or TRBV12-4 and TRBJ2-7; a weak D match, TRBD1 (5 bases). This CDR3 is 13 amino acids long. V lost 7 bases to trimming and J lost 2 bases, with 12 bases between them. The CDR3 nucleotides are TGTGCCAGCACCAATAGGGGTACCTACGAGCAGTACTTC. This codes for CASTNRGTYEQYF.

This clonotype occurred many times. The rearrangement joins TRBV28 to TRBJ2-3; D is unresolved. CDR1 is MDHEN, CDR2 SYDVKM, per germline. This CDR3 comprises 16 residues. The germline V and J ends were trimmed by 6 bases and 0 bases, with 16 bases remaining between them. The CDR3 DNA is TGTGCCAGCAGGTTGGTCACGGATGCTAGCACAGATACGCAGTATTTT. This gives the protein CASRLVTDASTDTQYF. Full variable domain (remainder filled in from reference TRBV28 and TRBJ2-3): DVKVTQSSRYLVKRTGEKVFLECVQDMDHENMFWYRQDPGLGLRLIYFSYDVKMKEKGDIPEGYSVSREKKERFSLILESASTNQTSMYLCASRLVTDASTDTQYFGPGTRLTVL.

In its sample, this clonotype was seen a few times. The chain recombines TRBV15 with TRBJ1-5, with D possibly TRBD1 on 6 matching bases. This CDR3 is 14 amino acids long. CDR1 is LNHNV and CDR2 is YYDKDF in the germline V gene (reference sequence). The V end was cut by 5 bases, the J end by 3 bases, with 11 bases between. In DNA, the CDR3 is TGTGCCACCAGCCTCGACAGGTTCAATCAGCCCCAGCATTTT. It codes for CATSLDRFNQPQHF.

This clonotype was counted at least ten times. The genes are TRBV11-3 and TRBJ2-7, with TRBD1 as a possible D gene (7 bases). The germline V gene encodes CDR1 SGHNT and CDR2 YENEEA. V shed 0 bases and J shed 3 bases, with 12 bases lying between them. CDR3 length: 15 amino acids. CDR3 in amino acids: CASSLESGGNYEQYF. CDR3 bases: TGTGCCAGCAGCTTAGAGTCAGGGGGGAACTACGAGCAGTACTTC.

At least ten counts were recorded for this clonotype. The chain uses TRBV20-1 and TRBJ2-1; D uncertain. The length of the CDR3 is 10 residues. The ends were cut back, 3 bases at V and 12 bases at J, with 9 bases in the middle. Germline V CDR1 and CDR2: DFQATT, SNEGSKA (reference sequence). The CDR3 bases are TGCAGTGCTAGCCAGGAGCGGCAGTTCTTC. This encodes CSASQERQFF.

The chain has TRBV10-3 and TRBJ1-6, with D possibly being TRBD1 (5 bases). Germline CDR1 reads ENHRY; CDR2 reads SYGVKD. The CDR3 length is 15 residues. V lost 2 bases to trimming and J lost 3 bases, with 8 bases between them. CDR3 sequence (DNA): TGTGCCATCAGTGAGCGACAGATCTATAATTCACCCCTCCACTTT. This translates into CAISERQIYNSPLHF.